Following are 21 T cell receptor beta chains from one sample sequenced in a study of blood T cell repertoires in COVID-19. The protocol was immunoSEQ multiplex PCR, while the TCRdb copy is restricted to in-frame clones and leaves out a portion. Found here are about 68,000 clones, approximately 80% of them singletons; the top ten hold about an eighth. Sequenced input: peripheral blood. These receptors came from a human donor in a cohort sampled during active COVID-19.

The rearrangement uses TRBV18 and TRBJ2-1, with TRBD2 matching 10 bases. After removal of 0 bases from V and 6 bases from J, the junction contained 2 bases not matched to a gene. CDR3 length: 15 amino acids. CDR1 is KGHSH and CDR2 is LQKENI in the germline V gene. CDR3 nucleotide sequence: TGTGCCAGCTCACCACCGGCTAGCGGGAGCAATGAGCAGTTCTTC. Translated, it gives CASSPPASGSNEQFF. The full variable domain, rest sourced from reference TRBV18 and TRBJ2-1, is NAGVMQNPRHLVRRRGQEARLRCSPMKGHSHVYWYRQLPEEGLKFMVYLQKENIIDESGMPKERFSAEFPKEGPSILRIQQVVRGDSAAYFCASSPPASGSNEQFFGPGTRLTVL.

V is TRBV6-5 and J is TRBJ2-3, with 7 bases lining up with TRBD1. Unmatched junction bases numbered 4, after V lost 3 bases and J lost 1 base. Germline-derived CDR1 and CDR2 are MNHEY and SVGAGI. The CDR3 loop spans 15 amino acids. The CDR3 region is CASSYLTGGTDTQYF. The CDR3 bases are TGTGCCAGCAGTTATCTTACAGGGGGCACAGATACGCAGTATTTT.

DNA of the CDR3: TGTGCCAGCACCAAGGGGGGGGGCAATCAGCCCCAGCATTTT. Translating gives CASTKGGGNQPQHF. This rearrangement joins TRBV6-4 to TRBJ1-5, with TRBD1 as a possible D gene (6 bases). The V gene lost 7 bases and the J gene lost 2 bases, with 12 bases spanning the gap. Germline loops: CDR1 MRHNA, CDR2 SNTAGT. This CDR3 is 14 amino acids long.

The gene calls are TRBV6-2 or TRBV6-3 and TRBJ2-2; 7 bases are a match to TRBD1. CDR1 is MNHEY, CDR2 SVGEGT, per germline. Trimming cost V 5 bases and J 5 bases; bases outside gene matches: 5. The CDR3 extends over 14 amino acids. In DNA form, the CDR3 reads TGTGCCAGCAGTCAAAACAGGGGTACCGGGGAGCTGTTTTTT. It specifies CASSQNRGTGELFF.

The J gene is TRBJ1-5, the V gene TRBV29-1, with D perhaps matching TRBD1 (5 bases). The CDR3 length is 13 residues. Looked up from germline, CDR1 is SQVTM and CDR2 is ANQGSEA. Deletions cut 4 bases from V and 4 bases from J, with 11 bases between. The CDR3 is CSVGQTLNQPQHF. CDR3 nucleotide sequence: TGCAGCGTTGGACAGACCCTAAATCAGCCCCAGCATTTT.

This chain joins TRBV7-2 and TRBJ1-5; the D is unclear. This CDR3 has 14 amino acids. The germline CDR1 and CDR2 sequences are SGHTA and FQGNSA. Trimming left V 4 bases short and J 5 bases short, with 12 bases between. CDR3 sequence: CASSSLRADQPQHF. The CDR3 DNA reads TGTGCCAGCAGCTCCCTGAGGGCAGATCAGCCCCAGCATTTT.

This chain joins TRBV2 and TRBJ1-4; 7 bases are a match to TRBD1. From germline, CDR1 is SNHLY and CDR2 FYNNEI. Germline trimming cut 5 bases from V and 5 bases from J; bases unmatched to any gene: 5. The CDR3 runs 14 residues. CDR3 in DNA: TGTGCCAGCAGTCCTTACAGGGGAAATGAAAAACTGTTTTTT. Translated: CASSPYRGNEKLFF.

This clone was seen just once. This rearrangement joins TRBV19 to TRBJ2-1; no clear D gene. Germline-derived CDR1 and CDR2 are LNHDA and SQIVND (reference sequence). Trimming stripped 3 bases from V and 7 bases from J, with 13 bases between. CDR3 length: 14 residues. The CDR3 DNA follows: TGTGCCAGTAGTATCAGGTCCCCGTTGAATGAGCAGTTCTTC. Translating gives CASSIRSPLNEQFF.

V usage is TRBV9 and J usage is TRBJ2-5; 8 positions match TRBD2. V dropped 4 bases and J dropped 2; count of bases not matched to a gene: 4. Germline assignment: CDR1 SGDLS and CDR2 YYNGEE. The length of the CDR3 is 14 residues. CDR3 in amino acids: CASSRGLGQETQYF. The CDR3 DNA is TGTGCCAGCAGCCGGGGACTAGGACAAGAGACCCAGTACTTC.

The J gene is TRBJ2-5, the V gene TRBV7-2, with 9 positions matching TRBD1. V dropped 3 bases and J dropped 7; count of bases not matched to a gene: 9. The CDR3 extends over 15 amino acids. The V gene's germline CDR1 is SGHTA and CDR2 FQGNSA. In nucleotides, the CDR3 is TGTGCCAGCAGCTTCCGGGACAGGGTCAGAATGACCCAGTACTTC. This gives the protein CASSFRDRVRMTQYF.

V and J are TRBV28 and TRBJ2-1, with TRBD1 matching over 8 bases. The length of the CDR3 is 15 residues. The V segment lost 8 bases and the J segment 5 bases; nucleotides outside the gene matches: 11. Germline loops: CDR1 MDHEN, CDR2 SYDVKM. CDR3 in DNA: TGTGCCAGCTTACGGGGCAGGGGGCCTAACAATGAGCAGTTCTTC. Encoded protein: CASLRGRGPNNEQFF.

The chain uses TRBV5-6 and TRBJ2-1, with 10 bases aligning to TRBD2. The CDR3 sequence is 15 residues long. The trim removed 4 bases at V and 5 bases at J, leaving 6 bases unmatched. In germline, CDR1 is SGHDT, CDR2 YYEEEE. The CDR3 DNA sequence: TGTGCCAGCAGCCGCCTAGCGGGAGACAACAATGAGCAGTTCTTC. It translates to CASSRLAGDNNEQFF.

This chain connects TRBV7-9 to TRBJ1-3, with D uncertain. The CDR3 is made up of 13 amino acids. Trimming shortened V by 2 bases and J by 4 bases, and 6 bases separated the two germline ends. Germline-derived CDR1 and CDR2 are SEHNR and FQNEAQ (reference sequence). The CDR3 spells CASSLLLGNTIYF. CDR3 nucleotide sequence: TGTGCCAGCAGCTTACTTTTAGGAAACACCATATATTTT.

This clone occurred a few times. The CDR3 loop reads CASSPFPPSGRENTQYF. DNA for the CDR3: TGTGCCAGCTCACCATTTCCGCCCAGCGGGAGGGAAAATACGCAGTATTTT. The J gene is TRBJ2-3, the V gene TRBV18; 10 positions match TRBD2. V gave up 2 bases and J gave up 7 bases; unmatched junction bases: 12. This CDR3 contains 17 residues. The V gene's germline CDR1 is KGHSH and CDR2 LQKENI.

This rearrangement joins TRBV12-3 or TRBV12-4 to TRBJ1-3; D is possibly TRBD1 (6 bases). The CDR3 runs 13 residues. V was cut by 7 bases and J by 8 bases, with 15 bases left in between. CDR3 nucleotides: TGTGCCAGCACAGCACAGGGTAGGGACACCATATATTTT. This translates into CASTAQGRDTIYF.

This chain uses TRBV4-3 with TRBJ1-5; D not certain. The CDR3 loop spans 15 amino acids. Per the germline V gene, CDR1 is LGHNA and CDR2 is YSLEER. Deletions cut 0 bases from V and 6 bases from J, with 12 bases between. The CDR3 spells CASSQDGRGTQPQHF. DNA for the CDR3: TGCGCCAGCAGCCAAGATGGGCGGGGAACTCAGCCCCAGCATTTT.

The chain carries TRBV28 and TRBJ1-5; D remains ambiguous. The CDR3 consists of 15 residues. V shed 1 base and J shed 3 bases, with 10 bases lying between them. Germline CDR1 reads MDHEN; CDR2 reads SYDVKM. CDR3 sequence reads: CASSLFGRDNQPQHF. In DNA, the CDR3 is TGTGCCAGCAGTTTATTTGGACGGGACAATCAGCCCCAGCATTTT.

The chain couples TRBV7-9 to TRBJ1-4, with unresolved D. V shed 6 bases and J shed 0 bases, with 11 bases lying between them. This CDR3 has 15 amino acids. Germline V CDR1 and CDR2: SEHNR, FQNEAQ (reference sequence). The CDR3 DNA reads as TGTGCCAGCAGATCTCTCGGGGCAACTAATGAAAAACTGTTTTTT. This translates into CASRSLGATNEKLFF.

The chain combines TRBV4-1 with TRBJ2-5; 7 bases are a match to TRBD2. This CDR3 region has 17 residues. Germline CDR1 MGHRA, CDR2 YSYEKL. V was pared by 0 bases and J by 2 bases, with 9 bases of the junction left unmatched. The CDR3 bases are TGCGCCAGCAGCCAAGATATTGTGGCTAGCGGACAAGAGACCCAGTACTTC. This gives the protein CASSQDIVASGQETQYF.

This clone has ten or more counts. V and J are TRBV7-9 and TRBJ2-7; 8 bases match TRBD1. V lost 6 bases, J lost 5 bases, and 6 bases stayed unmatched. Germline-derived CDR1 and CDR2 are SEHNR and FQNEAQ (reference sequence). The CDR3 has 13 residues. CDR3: CASRHRGYHEQYV. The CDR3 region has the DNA TGTGCCAGCAGACACAGGGGGTACCACGAGCAGTACGTC.

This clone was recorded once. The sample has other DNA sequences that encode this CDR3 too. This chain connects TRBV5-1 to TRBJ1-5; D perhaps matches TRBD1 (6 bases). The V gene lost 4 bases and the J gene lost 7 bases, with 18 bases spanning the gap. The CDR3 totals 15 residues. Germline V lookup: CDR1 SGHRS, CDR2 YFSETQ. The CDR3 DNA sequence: TGCGCCAGCAGCCGCTCCGGGACGGGGGGCCAGCCCCAGCATTTT. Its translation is CASSRSGTGGQPQHF.